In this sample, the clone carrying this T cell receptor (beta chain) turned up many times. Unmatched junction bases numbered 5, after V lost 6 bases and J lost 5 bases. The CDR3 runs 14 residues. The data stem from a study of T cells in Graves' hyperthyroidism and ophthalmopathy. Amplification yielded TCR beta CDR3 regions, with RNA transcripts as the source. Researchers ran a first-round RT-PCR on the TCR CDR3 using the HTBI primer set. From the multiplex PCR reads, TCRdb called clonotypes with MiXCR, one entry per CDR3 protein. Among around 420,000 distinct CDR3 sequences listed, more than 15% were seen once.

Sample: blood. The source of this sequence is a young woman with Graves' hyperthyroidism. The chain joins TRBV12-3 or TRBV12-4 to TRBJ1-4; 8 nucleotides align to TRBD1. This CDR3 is CASSATGANEKLFF. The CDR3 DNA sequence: TGTGCCAGCAGCGCGACAGGGGCCAATGAAAAACTGTTTTTT.